What follows are 19 T cell receptor beta chains derived from one specimen sequenced in a study of blood T cell repertoires in COVID-19. Clones were sequenced by immunoSEQ multiplex PCR, and TCRdb holds only the in-frame ones, with some missing. The sample holds about 81,000 clones, 80% to 90% seen once. Sequenced input: peripheral blood. The receptor source for this set is an elderly woman with active COVID-19.

The V gene is TRBV11-2, the J gene TRBJ2-1, with 10 positions matching TRBD1. Trimming removed 4 bases from V and 7 bases from J; junction bases left unmatched: 4. Germline values: CDR1 SGHAT, CDR2 FQNNGV. The CDR3 has 14 residues. In DNA, the CDR3 is TGTGCCAGCAGCTCCCGGACAGGGGGGAATGAGCAGTTCTTC. As protein: CASSSRTGGNEQFF.

This clone appeared once. V usage is TRBV15 and J usage is TRBJ2-7; D is unclear. Germline CDR1 is LNHNV and CDR2 is YYDKDF (reference sequence). CDR3 length: 16 amino acids. The V end was cut by 0 bases, the J end by 7 bases, with 19 bases between. In DNA, the CDR3 is TGTGCCACCAGCAGAGACCTTAAACAGACCCTACGGGAGCAGTACTTC. This sequence encodes CATSRDLKQTLREQYF.

The V gene is TRBV30, the J gene TRBJ1-6, with D perhaps TRBD1 (6 bases). CDR3 length equals 15 residues. With 3 bases removed from V and 5 bases from J, the gap between germline ends came to 14 bases. Germline assignment: CDR1 GTSNPN and CDR2 SVGIG (reference sequence). The CDR3 loop is CAWRLRTDDNSPLHF. In nucleotides, the CDR3 is TGTGCCTGGAGGTTACGGACAGACGATAATTCACCCCTCCACTTT.

The chain carries TRBV7-9 and TRBJ1-1; 9 bases match TRBD1. V lost 6 bases to trimming and J lost 3 bases; unmatched junction nucleotides: 5. This CDR3 has 14 amino acids. The germline CDR1 and CDR2 sequences are SEHNR and FQNEAQ (reference sequence). The CDR3 region has the DNA TGTGCCAGCAGACCCGGGACAGGGTACACTGAAGCTTTCTTT. Translation gives CASRPGTGYTEAFF.

This rearrangement joins TRBV27 to TRBJ2-7; possible D gene TRBD2, 5 bases. Germline CDR1 and CDR2: MNHEY and SMNVEV (reference sequence). V gave up 3 bases and J gave up 8 bases, with 17 bases separating them. The CDR3 covers 14 residues. The CDR3 sequence: CASSFRGLNIKQYF. The CDR3 DNA follows: TGTGCCAGCAGTTTCCGGGGTTTAAACATAAAGCAGTACTTC.

The chain uses TRBV9 and TRBJ2-1; 13 bases align to TRBD2. Germline-derived CDR1 and CDR2 are SGDLS and YYNGEE. CDR3 length: 15 amino acids. V lost 3 bases and J lost 9; bases outside the gene matches: 6. The CDR3 DNA is TGTGCCAGCAGCGACAGGACTAGCGGGAGTGGTGAGCAGTTCTTC. Amino acid sequence: CASSDRTSGSGEQFF.

The V call is TRBV13, the J call TRBJ2-7, with 8 bases lining up with TRBD2. The trim removed 0 bases at V and 2 bases at J, leaving 6 bases unmatched. CDR1 is PRHDT, CDR2 FYEKMQ, per germline (reference sequence). This CDR3 spans 16 amino acids. Here the CDR3 reads CASSLGVAGQPYEQYF. In nucleotides, the CDR3 is TGTGCCAGCAGCTTAGGCGTAGCGGGACAACCCTACGAGCAGTACTTC.

A single count supports this clone. The chain couples TRBV11-1 to TRBJ2-2; maybe TRBD2 (5 bases). Trimming removed 5 bases from V and 1 base from J, with 8 bases in between. CDR1 and CDR2 (germline): SGHAT, FQDESV (reference sequence). The CDR3 contains 14 residues. DNA for the CDR3: TGTGCCAGCAGCAGGAGGATGAACACCGGGGAGCTGTTTTTT. It yields the protein CASSRRMNTGELFF.

This clone was seen once. This chain links TRBV29-1 with TRBJ1-3, with 10 bases identical to TRBD1. The germline gives CDR1 SQVTM, CDR2 ANQGSEA. V was clipped by 5 bases and J by 4 bases; unmatched bases: 5. CDR3 length equals 14 residues. The chain's CDR3 is CSVRQGATGNTIYF. The CDR3 DNA reads TGCAGCGTTCGACAGGGGGCGACGGGAAACACCATATATTTT. The full variable domain, rest sourced from reference TRBV29-1 and TRBJ1-3, is SAVISQKPSRDICQRGTSLTIQCQVDSQVTMMFWYRQQPGQSLTLIATANQGSEATYESGFVIDKFPISRPNLTFSTLTVSNMSPEDSSIYLCSVRQGATGNTIYFGEGSWLTVV.

The chain recombines TRBV28 with TRBJ1-4, with D hard to call. The CDR3 has 15 amino acids. V was trimmed by 7 bases and J by 5 bases, leaving 17 bases between them. CDR1 and CDR2 (germline): MDHEN, SYDVKM. This CDR3 is CASNRPRQVNEKLFF. The CDR3 nucleotides are TGTGCCAGCAACCGACCCCGGCAGGTGAATGAAAAACTGTTTTTT.

V and J are TRBV30 and TRBJ2-2; 11 bases align to TRBD2. The J segment lost 6 bases and the V segment lost 2 bases, leaving 17 bases of the junction unmatched. Germline V gene data show CDR1 as GTSNPN and CDR2 as SVGIG (reference sequence). This CDR3 region has 19 residues. The CDR3 DNA is TGTGCCTGGAGTCGAGCCGGGACTAGCGGCTCTGGCGGGGCCGGGGAGCTGTTTTTT. Translation gives CAWSRAGTSGSGGAGELFF.

The chain uses TRBV5-1 and TRBJ1-2, with D possibly matching TRBD1 (6 bases). This CDR3 comprises 16 residues. CDR1 SGHRS and CDR2 YFSETQ come from the germline V gene. With 0 bases removed from V and 8 bases from J, the gap between germline ends came to 20 bases. CDR3 sequence reads: CASSLALLGAGGGYTF. CDR3 sequence (DNA): TGCGCCAGCAGCTTGGCCCTACTGGGGGCCGGCGGCGGCTACACCTTC.

CDR3 in DNA: TGTGCCAGCACCCGCCCCCGGACAGCGAAAGGTGGCTACACCTTC. Translation gives CASTRPRTAKGGYTF. J is TRBJ1-2 and V is TRBV28; TRBD1 might be the D (6 bases). This CDR3 has 15 residues. The V and J ends lost 7 bases and 7 bases respectively, with 22 bases between them. In germline, CDR1 is MDHEN, CDR2 SYDVKM.

V usage is TRBV30 and J usage is TRBJ2-3; D perhaps matches TRBD2 (5 bases). V was trimmed by 4 bases and J by 0 bases, leaving 11 bases between them. Looked up from germline, CDR1 is GTSNPN and CDR2 is SVGIG (reference sequence). The CDR3 contains 14 residues. The CDR3 loop is CAWIPKRSTDTQYF. CDR3 DNA sequence: TGTGCCTGGATCCCCAAGCGGAGCACAGATACGCAGTATTTT.

For the CDR3, the DNA is TGTGCCAGCAGTTTCATGGGGACAGGGGGAAAAGAGACCCAGTACTTC. As protein: CASSFMGTGGKETQYF. V is TRBV28 and J is TRBJ2-5, with TRBD1 matching 11 bases. The CDR3 length is 16 residues. Germline V gene data show CDR1 as MDHEN and CDR2 as SYDVKM. V dropped 3 bases and J dropped 3; count of bases not matched to a gene: 6. The full variable domain, in which reference TRBV28 and TRBJ2-5 provide the parts outside the CDR3, is DVKVTQSSRYLVKRTGEKVFLECVQDMDHENMFWYRQDPGLGLRLIYFSYDVKMKEKGDIPEGYSVSREKKERFSLILESASTNQTSMYLCASSFMGTGGKETQYFGPGTRLLVL.

This sequence joins TRBV27 and TRBJ2-3, with 8 bases identical to TRBD2. The CDR3 loop spans 16 amino acids. J was trimmed by 3 bases and V by 5 bases; bases with no gene match: 10. Germline CDR1 reads MNHEY; CDR2 reads SMNVEV (reference sequence). CDR3 in amino acids: CASSPLGGTSTDTQYF. DNA for the CDR3: TGTGCCAGCAGTCCCCTCGGGGGGACTAGTACAGATACGCAGTATTTT.

The gene calls are TRBV18 and TRBJ1-1; 8 bases match TRBD1. The germline gives CDR1 KGHSH, CDR2 LQKENI. The CDR3 is 14 residues long. Trimming took 3 bases from V and 1 from J; bases not matched to a gene: 1. CDR3 loop: CASSPGQGNTEAFF. CDR3 nucleotides: TGTGCCAGCTCACCCGGACAGGGGAACACTGAAGCTTTCTTT. Variable domain in full (rest from reference TRBV18 and TRBJ1-1): NAGVMQNPRHLVRRRGQEARLRCSPMKGHSHVYWYRQLPEEGLKFMVYLQKENIIDESGMPKERFSAEFPKEGPSILRIQQVVRGDSAAYFCASSPGQGNTEAFFGQGTRLTVV.

This rearrangement joins TRBV10-3 to TRBJ2-3; 7 bases line up with TRBD1. V gave up 7 bases and J gave up 2 bases; unmatched junction bases: 6. The V gene's germline CDR1 is ENHRY and CDR2 SYGVKD. The CDR3 consists of 14 residues. The CDR3 DNA reads as TGTGCCATCACGGACAGGACTGACACAGATACGCAGTATTTT. Translating gives CAITDRTDTDTQYF.

This clone occurred a few times. V gene TRBV11-2 combines with J gene TRBJ2-7, with a tentative D call TRBD1 (6 bases). Germline V lookup: CDR1 SGHAT, CDR2 FQNNGV. This CDR3 contains 14 residues. The V and J ends lost 2 bases and 2 bases respectively, with 10 bases between them. CDR3 sequence: CASSLTPGAYEQYF. In DNA form, the CDR3 reads TGTGCCAGCAGCTTAACCCCAGGGGCCTACGAGCAGTACTTC.